The clone carrying this T cell receptor beta chain was seen only a few times. Using unique molecular identifiers, the investigators prepared the TCRbeta library. Via MiXCR, TCRdb re-called the PCR reads, giving one row per CDR3 protein. The sample holds approximately 79,000 distinct CDR3 sequences, approximately 18% seen once. The sample is drawn from a study of T-cell reconstitution after alpha-beta-depleted transplantation in children. The CDR3 contains 16 residues. Germline assignment: CDR1 SNHLY and CDR2 FYNNEI. Trimming cost V 6 bases and J 4 bases; bases outside gene matches: 10. The receptor comes from a male patient aged 2-10 years who had a stem cell transplant for acute lymphoblastic leukemia, so the T cells may come from the graft donor. Sequenced material: PBMCs, mostly from graft donor cells, taken 360 days after TCRalphabeta/CD19-depleted stem cell transplant. The gene calls are TRBV2 and TRBJ2-3; 10 bases fit TRBD1. The CDR3 reads CASRAHPGQGSDTQYF. The CDR3 DNA reads as TGTGCCAGCAGGGCCCACCCGGGACAGGGGTCAGATACGCAGTATTTT. Combining the CDR3 with reference TRBV2 and TRBJ2-3 gives the whole variable domain EPEVTQTPSHQVTQMGQEVILRCVPISNHLYFYWYRQILGQKVEFLVSFYNNEISEKSEIFDDQFSVERPDGSNFTLKIRSTKLEDSAMYFCASRAHPGQGSDTQYFGPGTRLTVL.